This T cell receptor beta chain was captured in a study of blood T cell repertoires in COVID-19. Libraries were prepared by immunoSEQ multiplex PCR; TCRdb keeps only in-frame clonotypes and omits some of them. The sample lists some 29,000 clones; 80% to 90% were seen once. CDR1 and CDR2 from the germline V gene are MGHRA and YSYEKL. V was shortened by 5 bases and J by 4 bases, with 17 bases between the two germline ends. The CDR3 has 16 amino acids. The TCR comes from an elderly woman with COVID-19, enrolled during active disease. The V call is TRBV4-1, the J call TRBJ1-4; TRBD1 is a possible D gene (5 bases). The sequenced material came from peripheral blood. CDR3 nucleotides: TGCGCCAGCAGCGGTGGGTTATTCAGGGTTAATGAAAAACTGTTTTTT. This gives the protein CASSGGLFRVNEKLFF.